This TCR beta chain is from a study of T cell changes during pregnancy in multiple sclerosis. Libraries were prepared by immunoSEQ multiplex PCR; TCRdb keeps only in-frame clonotypes and omits some of them. The sample carries about 40,000 clones, around 93% recorded once. The CDR3 runs 11 residues. Germline CDR1 reads DFQATT; CDR2 reads SNEGSKA (reference sequence). Between the trimmed V and J ends, which lost 5 bases and 7 bases, there was a span of 9 bases. The TCR was taken from a female donor with multiple sclerosis, enrolled in a pregnancy study. This specimen consisted of CD4+ T cells from peripheral blood mononuclear cells, obtained in the first trimester of pregnancy. This chain uses TRBV20-1 with TRBJ2-1; D is uncertain. CDR3 protein: CSAQPGNEQFF. The CDR3 DNA sequence: TGCAGTGCTCAACCCGGGAATGAGCAGTTCTTC.